Following are 4 T cell receptor beta chains from one sample sequenced in a study of post-analysis software for immune sequencing data. Study observations and caveats: TRBV segments more frequent in patients than in controls numbered about 5 and included TRBV5-6, TRBV5-1 and TRBV20-1.

Their cognate antigens are unknown. Presence of unique molecular identifiers characterized the TCR beta cDNA libraries. Each CDR3 protein is one row after TCRdb ran MiXCR on the PCR reads. The table lists hundreds of thousands of distinct CDR3 sequences, 59% of them singletons. The sample consisted of blood. These receptors all come from a girl aged 2 to 10 with multiple sclerosis.

V is TRBV7-3 and J is TRBJ2-4; weak D call: TRBD1 (5 bases). Trimming pared 0 bases from V and 8 bases from J, leaving 5 bases between. Germline V gene data show CDR1 as SGHTA and CDR2 as FQGTGA. The CDR3 spans 12 residues. CDR3 coding DNA: TGTGCCAGCAGCTTAACAGGGGACATTCAGTACTTC. Amino acids: CASSLTGDIQYF. Full variable domain (missing parts from reference TRBV7-3 and TRBJ2-4): GAGVSQTPSNKVTEKGKYVELRCDPISGHTALYWYRQSLGQGPEFLIYFQGTGAADDSGLPNDRFFAVRPEGSVSTLKIQRTERGDSAVYLCASSLTGDIQYFGAGTRLSVL.

The rearrangement links TRBV5-1 to TRBJ2-3; 8 bases are shared with TRBD2. Germline CDR1 SGHRS, CDR2 YFSETQ. The CDR3 totals 16 residues. After removal of 4 bases from V and 3 bases from J, the junction contained 10 bases not matched to a gene. The CDR3 coding sequence is TGCGCCAGCAGCCTTCTCAGCGGGAGCGTAACAGATACGCAGTATTTT. Translating gives CASSLLSGSVTDTQYF.

The rearrangement joins TRBV10-2 to TRBJ2-3; D assignment may be TRBD1 or TRBD2 (7 bases each). V was shortened by 9 bases and J by 1 base, with 20 bases between the two germline ends. The CDR3 has 16 amino acids. The V gene's germline CDR1 is WSHSY and CDR2 SAAADI. The CDR3 coding sequence is TGCGCCAGGAGATTCCAGGGGGGGGGCTGCACAGATACGCAGTATTTT. Amino acid sequence: CARRFQGGGCTDTQYF.

The rearrangement uses TRBV5-6 and TRBJ2-1, with D possibly matching TRBD2 (5 bases). The V end was cut by 2 bases, the J end by 2 bases, with 17 bases between. Per germline, CDR1 SGHDT and CDR2 YYEEEE. This CDR3 has 17 residues. As DNA, the CDR3 is TGTGCCAGCAGCTTCGGTATGACGGGATTAACCTACAATGAGCAGTTCTTC. Translating it yields CASSFGMTGLTYNEQFF. Full variable domain (outside the CDR3, taken from reference TRBV5-6 and TRBJ2-1): DAGVTQSPTHLIKTRGQQVTLRCSPKSGHDTVSWYQQALGQGPQFIFQYYEEEERQRGNFPDRFSGHQFPNYSSELNVNALLLGDSALYLCASSFGMTGLTYNEQFFGPGTRLTVL.